This T cell receptor beta chain is from a study of cytomegalovirus exposure and HLA in healthy donors. Study context: Early on, a data release was issued that held 85 million to 95 million unique TCRs from HLA-typed donors. Study results and caveats: While the bulk of TCR sequences proved rare, some public TCRs turned up in many donors. The productive fraction for most TCR beta V segments was about 90% or about 30% in an earlier analysis. Later analysis identified a missense DCLRE1C variant that was linked to TCR beta V- and J-gene trimming.

Details on this clone: Its antigen is not identified.

The PCR made use of 60 Vbeta and 13 Jbeta primers. Profiled with immunoSEQ multiplex PCR; TCRdb holds only in-frame clones, not every one. The sample comprises approximately 180,000 clones, over 60% of which are singletons, and approximately 1.1% rests with the top ten. The CDR3 has 16 residues. Germline V gene lookup returns CDR1 SGHVS and CDR2 FQNEAQ. V was pared by 1 base and J by 11 bases, with 15 bases of the junction left unmatched. Sequenced material: PBMCs. The gene calls are TRBV7-8 and TRBJ1-1; 8 bases align to TRBD1. This TCR was recovered from a woman in her forties in good health and CMV-seronegative. DNA of the CDR3: TGTGCCAGCAGCTTAGTGGTTCCAGGGGGCCTCCGGGGCGCTTTCTTT. It codes for CASSLVVPGGLRGAFF.